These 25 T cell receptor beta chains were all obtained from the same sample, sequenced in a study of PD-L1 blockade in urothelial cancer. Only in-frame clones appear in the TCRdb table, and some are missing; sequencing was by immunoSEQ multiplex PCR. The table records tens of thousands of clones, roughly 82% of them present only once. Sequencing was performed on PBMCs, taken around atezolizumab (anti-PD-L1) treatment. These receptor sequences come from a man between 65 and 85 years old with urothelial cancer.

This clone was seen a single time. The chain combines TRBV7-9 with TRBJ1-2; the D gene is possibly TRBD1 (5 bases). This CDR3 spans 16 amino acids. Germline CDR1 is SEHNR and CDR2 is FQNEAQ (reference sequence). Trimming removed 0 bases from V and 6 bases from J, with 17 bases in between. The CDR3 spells CASSLARWAGSNGYTF. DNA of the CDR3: TGTGCCAGCAGCTTAGCGCGTTGGGCAGGGTCCAATGGCTACACCTTC.

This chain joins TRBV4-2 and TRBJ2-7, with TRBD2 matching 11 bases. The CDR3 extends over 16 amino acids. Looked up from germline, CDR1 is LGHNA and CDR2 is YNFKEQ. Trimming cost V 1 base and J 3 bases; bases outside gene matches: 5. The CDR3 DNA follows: TGTGCCAGCAGCCAAGTTCTAGCGGGAGGAGACTACGAGCAGTACTTC. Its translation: CASSQVLAGGDYEQYF.

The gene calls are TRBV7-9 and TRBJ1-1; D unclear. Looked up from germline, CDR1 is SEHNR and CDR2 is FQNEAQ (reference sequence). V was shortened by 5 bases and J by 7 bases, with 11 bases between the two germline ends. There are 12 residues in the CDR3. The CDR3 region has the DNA TGTGCCAGCAGCCGATCCCGGGTTGAAGCTTTCTTT. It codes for CASSRSRVEAFF.

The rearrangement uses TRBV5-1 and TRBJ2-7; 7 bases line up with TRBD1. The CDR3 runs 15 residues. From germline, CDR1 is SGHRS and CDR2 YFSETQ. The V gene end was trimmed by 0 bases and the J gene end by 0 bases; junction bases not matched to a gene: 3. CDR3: CASSLEGASSYEQYF. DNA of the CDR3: TGCGCCAGCAGCTTGGAGGGGGCTAGCTCCTACGAGCAGTACTTC.

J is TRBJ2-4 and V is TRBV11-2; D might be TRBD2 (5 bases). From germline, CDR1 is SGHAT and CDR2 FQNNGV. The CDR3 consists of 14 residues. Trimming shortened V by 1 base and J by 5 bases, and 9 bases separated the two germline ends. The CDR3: CASSLASHENIQYF. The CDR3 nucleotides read TGTGCCAGCAGCTTAGCTAGCCACGAAAACATTCAGTACTTC.

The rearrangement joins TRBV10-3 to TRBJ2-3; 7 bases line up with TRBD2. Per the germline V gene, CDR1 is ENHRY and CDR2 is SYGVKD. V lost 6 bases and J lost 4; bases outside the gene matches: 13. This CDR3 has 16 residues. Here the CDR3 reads CAIRAGGGRSPDTQYF. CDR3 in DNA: TGTGCCATCAGGGCCGGGGGAGGGCGAAGCCCAGATACGCAGTATTTT.

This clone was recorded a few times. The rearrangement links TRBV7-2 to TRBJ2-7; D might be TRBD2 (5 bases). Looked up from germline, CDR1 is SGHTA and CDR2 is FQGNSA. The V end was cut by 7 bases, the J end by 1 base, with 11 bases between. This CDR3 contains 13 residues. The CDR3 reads CASTSPGSYEQYF. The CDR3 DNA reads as TGTGCCAGCACTTCCCCGGGGTCCTACGAGCAGTACTTC.

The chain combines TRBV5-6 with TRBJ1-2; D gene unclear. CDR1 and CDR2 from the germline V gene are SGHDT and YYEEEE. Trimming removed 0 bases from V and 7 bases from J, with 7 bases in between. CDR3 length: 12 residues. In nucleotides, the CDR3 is TGTGCCAGCAGCTTGGGGGGAGGTGGCTACACCTTC. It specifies CASSLGGGGYTF.

The DNA of the CDR3 is TGTGCCAGCTGTCGAGGGGGCGGGGTGACCCTCTACGAGCAGTACTTC. Its translation is CASCRGGGVTLYEQYF. The gene calls are TRBV27 and TRBJ2-7, with D perhaps matching TRBD1 (7 bases). Trimming removed 8 bases from V and 3 bases from J, with 23 bases in between. The CDR3 runs to 16 residues. The germline gives CDR1 MNHEY, CDR2 SMNVEV (reference sequence).

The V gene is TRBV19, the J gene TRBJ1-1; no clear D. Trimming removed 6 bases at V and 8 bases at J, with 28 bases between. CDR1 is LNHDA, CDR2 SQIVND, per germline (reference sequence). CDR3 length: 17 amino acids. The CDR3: CASRVAPPYSEKIEAFF. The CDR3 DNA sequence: TGTGCCAGTAGAGTAGCCCCCCCGTATTCCGAAAAAATAGAAGCTTTCTTT.

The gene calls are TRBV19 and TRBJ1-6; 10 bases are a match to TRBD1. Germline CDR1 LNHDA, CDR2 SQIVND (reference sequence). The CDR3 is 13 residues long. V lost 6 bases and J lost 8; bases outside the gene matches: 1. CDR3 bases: TGTGCCAGTAGGGGACAGGGGTATTCACCCCTCCACTTT. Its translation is CASRGQGYSPLHF.

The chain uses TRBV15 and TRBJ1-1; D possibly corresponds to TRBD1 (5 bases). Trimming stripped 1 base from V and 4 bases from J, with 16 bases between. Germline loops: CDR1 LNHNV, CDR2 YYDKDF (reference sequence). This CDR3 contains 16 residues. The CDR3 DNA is TGTGCCACCAGCAGAGGGAGGGGACCCATGGGCACTGAAGCTTTCTTT. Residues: CATSRGRGPMGTEAFF.

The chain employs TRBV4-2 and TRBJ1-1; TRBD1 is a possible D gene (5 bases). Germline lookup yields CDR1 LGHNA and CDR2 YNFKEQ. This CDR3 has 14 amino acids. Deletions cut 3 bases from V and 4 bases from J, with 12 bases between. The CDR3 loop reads CASSQGKGFTEAFF. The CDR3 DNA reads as TGTGCCAGCAGCCAGGGGAAGGGGTTCACTGAAGCTTTCTTT.

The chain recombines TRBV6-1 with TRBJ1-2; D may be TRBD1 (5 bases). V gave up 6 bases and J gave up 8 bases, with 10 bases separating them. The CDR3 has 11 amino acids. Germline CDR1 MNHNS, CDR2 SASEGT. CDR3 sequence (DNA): TGTGCCAGCAGGGGGCGCGTCGGCTACACCTTC. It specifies CASRGRVGYTF.

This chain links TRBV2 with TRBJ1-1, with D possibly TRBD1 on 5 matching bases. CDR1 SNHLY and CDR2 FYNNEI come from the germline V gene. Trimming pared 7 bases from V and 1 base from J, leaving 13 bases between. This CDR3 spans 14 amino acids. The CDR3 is CASTTDTSNTEAFF. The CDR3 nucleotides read TGTGCCAGCACCACGGACACCTCGAACACTGAAGCTTTCTTT.

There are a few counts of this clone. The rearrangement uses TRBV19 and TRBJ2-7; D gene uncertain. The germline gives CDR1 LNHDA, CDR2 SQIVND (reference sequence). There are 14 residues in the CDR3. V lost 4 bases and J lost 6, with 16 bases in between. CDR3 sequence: CASSTLASHGEQYF. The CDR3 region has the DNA TGTGCCAGTAGTACCCTCGCCTCGCACGGCGAGCAGTACTTC.

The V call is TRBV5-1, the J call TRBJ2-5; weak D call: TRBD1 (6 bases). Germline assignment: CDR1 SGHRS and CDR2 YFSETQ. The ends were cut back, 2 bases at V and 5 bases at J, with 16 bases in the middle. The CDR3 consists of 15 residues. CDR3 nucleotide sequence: TGCGCCAGCAGCTTAGGCACAGGGTATGGTGAGACCCAGTACTTC. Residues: CASSLGTGYGETQYF.

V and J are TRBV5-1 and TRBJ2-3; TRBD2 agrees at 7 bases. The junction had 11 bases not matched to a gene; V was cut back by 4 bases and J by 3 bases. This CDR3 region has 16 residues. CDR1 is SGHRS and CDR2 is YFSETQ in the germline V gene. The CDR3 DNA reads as TGCGCCAGCAGCGTAGGCTCGTGGACTAGGACAGATACGCAGTATTTT. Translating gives CASSVGSWTRTDTQYF.

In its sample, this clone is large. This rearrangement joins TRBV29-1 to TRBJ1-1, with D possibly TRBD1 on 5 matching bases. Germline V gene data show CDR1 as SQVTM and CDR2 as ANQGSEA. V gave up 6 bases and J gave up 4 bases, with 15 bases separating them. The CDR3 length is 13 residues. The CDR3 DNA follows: TGCAGCGTACTCCAGGGTTTGGGCACTGAAGCTTTCTTT. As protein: CSVLQGLGTEAFF.

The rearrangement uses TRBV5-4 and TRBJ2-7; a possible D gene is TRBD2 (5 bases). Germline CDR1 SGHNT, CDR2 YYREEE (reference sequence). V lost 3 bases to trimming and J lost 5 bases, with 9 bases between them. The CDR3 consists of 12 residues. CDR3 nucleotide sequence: TGTGCCAGCAGCTCTCCCGGGGACGAGCAGTACTTC. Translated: CASSSPGDEQYF.

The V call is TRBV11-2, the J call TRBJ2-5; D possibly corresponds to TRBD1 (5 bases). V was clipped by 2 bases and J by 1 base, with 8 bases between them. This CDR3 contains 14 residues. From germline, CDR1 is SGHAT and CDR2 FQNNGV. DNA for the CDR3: TGTGCCAGCAGCTTAAGCAGGGCCCAAGAGACCCAGTACTTC. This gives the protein CASSLSRAQETQYF.

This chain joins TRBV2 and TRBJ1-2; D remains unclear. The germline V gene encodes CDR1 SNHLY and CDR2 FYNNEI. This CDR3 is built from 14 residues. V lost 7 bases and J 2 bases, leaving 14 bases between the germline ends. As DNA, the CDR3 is TGTGCCAGCACCTTACCGGGAACCAACTATGGCTACACCTTC. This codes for CASTLPGTNYGYTF.

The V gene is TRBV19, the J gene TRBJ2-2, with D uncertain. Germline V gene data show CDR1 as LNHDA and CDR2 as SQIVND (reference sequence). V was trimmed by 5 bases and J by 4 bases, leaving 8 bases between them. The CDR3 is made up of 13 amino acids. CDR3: CASSFSVTGELFF. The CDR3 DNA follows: TGTGCCAGTAGTTTCAGTGTCACCGGGGAGCTGTTTTTT.

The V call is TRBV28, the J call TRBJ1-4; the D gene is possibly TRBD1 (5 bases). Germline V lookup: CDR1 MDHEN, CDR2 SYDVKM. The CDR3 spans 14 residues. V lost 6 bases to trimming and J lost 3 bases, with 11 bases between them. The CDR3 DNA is TGTGCCAGCAGGCAGGGTGTCCCTAATGAAAAACTGTTTTTT. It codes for CASRQGVPNEKLFF.

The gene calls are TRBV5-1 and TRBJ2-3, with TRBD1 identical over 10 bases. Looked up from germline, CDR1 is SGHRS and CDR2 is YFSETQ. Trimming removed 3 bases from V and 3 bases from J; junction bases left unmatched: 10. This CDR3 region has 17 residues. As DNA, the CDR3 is TGCGCCAGCAGCTCGAGGACAGGGGGAGGGGGGACAGATACGCAGTATTTT. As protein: CASSSRTGGGGTDTQYF.